The sequence of this T cell receptor (beta chain) was determined in a study of blood T cell repertoires in COVID-19 (dated by TCRdb to the early 2020s). Turning to the overall study: The collaborator samples originated in the United States, Italy and Spain and spanned the acute and convalescent phases of COVID-19. The prospective study material was composed of cDNA or gDNA derived from T cells, B-cell-depleted T cells, or PBMCs. Deeply sampled blood TCRbeta repertoires from subjects exposed to, actively infected with, or recovered from COVID-19 were included in the dataset. The repertoires were released in a freely available public database intended as a resource for research on the immune response to SARS-CoV-2. The samples were drawn from the first 160 participants of the ongoing ImmuneRACE study and from more than 1,000 subjects provided by 6 global collaborators. A de-identified subject ID, COVID-19 status, age in years and sex were almost always included in the sample metadata. Where HLA class I and class II types were available, the types were taken from metadata supplied by the sample provider, not from assay-based typing.

Participants in the prospective study were aged roughly 18 to 89 years, lived in 24 United States geographic areas, and enrolled through a virtual design. In the prospective study, participants were assigned to cohorts based on the clinical history participants reported in a screening survey and a study questionnaire. For ImmuneRACE Cohort 3, a participant was defined as recovered based on two consecutive negative NP/OP PCR tests, clearance by a healthcare professional, or resolution of symptoms. In the prospective study, whole blood, serum and a nasopharyngeal or oropharyngeal swab were collected from each participant by mobile phlebotomists. Prospective study participants could optionally give additional blood draws and questionnaires over an approximately two-month period. Blood samples from the prospective study were shipped frozen or at room temperature prior to DNA extraction. About this clone itself: Its antigen target is currently unknown. Nothing much larger sits one base from this clone, and base qualities are not available.

What the work shows at the level of the full study, not this receptor alone: The amount of clinical and demographic metadata varied by source and participant and was provided uncurated.

TCRbeta CDR3 regions were amplified from genomic DNA using the immunoSEQ Assay, a bias-controlled multiplex PCR. As for the original processing: The number of nucleated cells in each sample was estimated by amplification of reference gene primers within the assay. To quantify the absolute abundance of each unique TCRbeta CDR3 rearrangement, sequence reads were collapsed and filtered. Productive Simpson clonality was computed per sample as the square root of Simpson's diversity index over productive rearrangements. This is the immuneACCESS table as TCRdb keeps it, with only in-frame sequences that have V and J called. A part of the clones is gone; compared with another copy, unresolved V genes explain less than half, and the rest is unexplained. V, J and clone size are those of that table, while D and trimming were read from the DNA. The sample table contains roughly 160,000 clones; only one count was recorded for about four fifths of them. The top ten constitute 3.4% of the sample.

Sequenced input: PBMCs or T cells enriched from blood (not recorded which). This TCR came from an older woman who had recovered from COVID-19.

The nucleotide sequence is given as TGTGCCAGCGCGAAGACGAACACCGGGGAGCTGTTTTTT. This encodes CASAKTNTGELFF. The chain is encoded by TRBV7-8 joined to TRBJ2-2, with an unclear D gene assignment. Measured from the cysteine to the phenylalanine, the CDR3 is 13 residues long. Left in the record is the CDR3 DNA by itself, 39 bases read in frame from the first base. Trimming costs V 8 bases and J 0 bases, and their ends lie 7 bases apart. Sequences SGHVS (CDR1) and FQNEAQ (CDR2) are obtained from the germline V gene.